Listed below are T cell receptor beta chains from one sample, sequenced in a study of monozygotic twins with inflammatory bowel disease. Following a re-call of the 5' RACE reads, TCRdb has one entry per CDR3 protein and lacks DNA. The sample has under 150,000 distinct CDR3 sequences, and its top ten clones hold less than 3%. Source material: blood. The receptors were gathered from a human donor with ulcerative colitis or Crohn's disease, or a healthy co-twin of an affected twin (not recorded which). Both conserved end residues are part of each CDR3. Fields, in order: J gene, V gene, CDR3 protein.

j_call: TRBJ1-4
v_call: TRBV15
cdr3_aa: CATSRAYRGRNEKLFF

j_call: TRBJ1-1
v_call: TRBV5-4
cdr3_aa: CASSSPLRTEDKAFF

j_call: TRBJ2-1
v_call: TRBV12-3/TRBV12-4
cdr3_aa: CASSQIYNEQFF

j_call: TRBJ1-2
v_call: TRBV28
cdr3_aa: CASSLAGTERGYTF

j_call: TRBJ2-3
v_call: TRBV5-1
cdr3_aa: CASSPARSGAVDTQYF

j_call: TRBJ2-7
v_call: TRBV10-3
cdr3_aa: CAISAGLRYEQYF

j_call: TRBJ2-7
v_call: TRBV7-2
cdr3_aa: CASSELEGLKEQYF

j_call: TRBJ2-2
v_call: TRBV6-1
cdr3_aa: CASQKTGSTGELFF

j_call: TRBJ2-5
v_call: TRBV24-1
cdr3_aa: CATSDRHRGETQYF

j_call: TRBJ2-1
v_call: TRBV19
cdr3_aa: CASSIGRAAGGGNEQFF

j_call: TRBJ2-2
v_call: TRBV25-1
cdr3_aa: CASSEFGAGELFF

j_call: TRBJ1-3
v_call: TRBV6-1
cdr3_aa: CASRLDPGSGNTIYF

j_call: TRBJ2-5
v_call: TRBV24-1
cdr3_aa: CATSDFNGQETQYF

j_call: TRBJ1-3
v_call: TRBV19
cdr3_aa: CATGSGNTIYF

j_call: TRBJ1-5
v_call: TRBV5-1
cdr3_aa: CASSSSWGSNQPQHF

j_call: TRBJ2-5
v_call: TRBV20-1
cdr3_aa: CSAQGGETQYF

j_call: TRBJ2-7
v_call: TRBV19
cdr3_aa: CASSPGTGVFYEQYF

j_call: TRBJ1-1
v_call: TRBV29-1
cdr3_aa: CSASPGWAMDTEAFF

j_call: TRBJ2-1
v_call: TRBV7-9
cdr3_aa: CASSFLAGDGNNEQFF

j_call: TRBJ2-7
v_call: TRBV7-7
cdr3_aa: CASSLGGRSGREQYF

j_call: TRBJ1-3
v_call: TRBV5-6
cdr3_aa: CASSLLDRELGNTIYF

j_call: TRBJ2-5
v_call: TRBV4-3
cdr3_aa: CASSQDSRGQETQYF

j_call: TRBJ2-1
v_call: TRBV7-2
cdr3_aa: CASSVNRGSLAGGGQFF

j_call: TRBJ2-7
v_call: TRBV5-1
cdr3_aa: CASSLAVAYEQYF

j_call: TRBJ1-2
v_call: TRBV6-5
cdr3_aa: CASSYSHTQGSYGYTF

j_call: TRBJ2-5
v_call: TRBV5-1
cdr3_aa: CASSSNLMTGLQETQYF

j_call: TRBJ2-7
v_call: TRBV10-3
cdr3_aa: CAISPLAPQDEQYF

j_call: TRBJ2-5
v_call: TRBV7-8
cdr3_aa: CASSLAAGFETQYF

j_call: TRBJ2-1
v_call: TRBV7-3
cdr3_aa: CASSLAEYNEQFF

j_call: TRBJ2-1
v_call: TRBV12-5
cdr3_aa: CASVPDTYYNEQFF

j_call: TRBJ2-7
v_call: TRBV10-3
cdr3_aa: CAISEADRKSSYEQYF

j_call: TRBJ1-4
v_call: TRBV4-3
cdr3_aa: CANSQGTGESEKLFF

j_call: TRBJ2-3
v_call: TRBV4-2
cdr3_aa: CASSPRGGSTDTQYF

j_call: TRBJ1-1
v_call: TRBV29-1
cdr3_aa: CSVESPGGRTEAFF

j_call: TRBJ2-7
v_call: TRBV7-6
cdr3_aa: CASSLDNGGFSEQYF

j_call: TRBJ2-7
v_call: TRBV4-1
cdr3_aa: CASSLTGRYEQYF

j_call: TRBJ2-7
v_call: TRBV24-1
cdr3_aa: CATSDSGRGDYEQYF

j_call: TRBJ2-6
v_call: TRBV6-2/TRBV6-3
cdr3_aa: CASSYLRAEGFWGSGANVLTF

j_call: TRBJ2-7
v_call: TRBV5-1
cdr3_aa: CASSSYSDFYEQYF

j_call: TRBJ1-2
v_call: TRBV12-3/TRBV12-4
cdr3_aa: CASSLGQVSYGYTF

j_call: TRBJ1-5
v_call: TRBV20-1
cdr3_aa: CSAVGGYGTQPQHF

j_call: TRBJ2-5
v_call: TRBV7-3
cdr3_aa: CASSLTSAPGSTQYF

j_call: TRBJ2-6
v_call: TRBV5-1
cdr3_aa: CASSLVAGDVGFGANVLTF

j_call: TRBJ2-3
v_call: TRBV5-1
cdr3_aa: CASSPWDSTDTQYF

j_call: TRBJ2-3
v_call: TRBV4-1
cdr3_aa: CASSQAPERGVRTDTQYF

j_call: TRBJ2-7
v_call: TRBV14
cdr3_aa: CASSQVVSSYEQYF

j_call: TRBJ2-3
v_call: TRBV24-1
cdr3_aa: CATSDGAGADTQYF

j_call: TRBJ1-2
v_call: TRBV6-4
cdr3_aa: CASSASASGGYGYTF

j_call: TRBJ2-3
v_call: TRBV20-1
cdr3_aa: CSASRTGTSTDTQYF

j_call: TRBJ2-5
v_call: TRBV29-1
cdr3_aa: CSGLSGGETQYF

j_call: TRBJ2-3
v_call: TRBV11-2
cdr3_aa: CASSLGSSSTDTQYF

j_call: TRBJ1-2
v_call: TRBV5-5
cdr3_aa: CASSLEGLYGYTF

j_call: TRBJ1-1
v_call: TRBV5-6
cdr3_aa: CASALMNTEAFF

j_call: TRBJ2-5
v_call: TRBV10-3
cdr3_aa: CAISRGDRETQYF

j_call: TRBJ2-7
v_call: TRBV29-1
cdr3_aa: CSVGRMGYEQYF

j_call: TRBJ2-3
v_call: TRBV29-1
cdr3_aa: CSVPGQGPDTQYF

j_call: TRBJ1-1
v_call: TRBV5-1
cdr3_aa: CASSLGGARNTEAFF